This T cell receptor (beta chain) was identified during a study of tumor and adjacent non-tumor tissue in lung cancer. The template was RNA from unsorted bulk tissue. Germline assignment: CDR1 MNHNY and CDR2 SVGAGI (reference sequence). V was pared by 5 bases and J by 4 bases, with 10 bases of the junction left unmatched. The CDR3 totals 16 residues. Three rounds of nested PCR, following a modified ARM-PCR protocol, produced the TCRbeta library. MiXCR was run by TCRdb on the multiplex PCR reads, yielding one entry per CDR3 protein. The sample has 91,000 or so distinct CDR3 sequences; 65% to 75% are singletons.

The sequence was obtained from a man aged 60 to 69 with non-small cell lung cancer. The sequencing sample was made of lung tumor tissue. The V call is TRBV6-6, the J call TRBJ2-5; TRBD2 aligns across 10 bases. CDR3 DNA: TGTGCCAGCAGTGCTCTCGGACTAGCGGTAGGAGAGACCCAGTACTTC. It codes for CASSALGLAVGETQYF.